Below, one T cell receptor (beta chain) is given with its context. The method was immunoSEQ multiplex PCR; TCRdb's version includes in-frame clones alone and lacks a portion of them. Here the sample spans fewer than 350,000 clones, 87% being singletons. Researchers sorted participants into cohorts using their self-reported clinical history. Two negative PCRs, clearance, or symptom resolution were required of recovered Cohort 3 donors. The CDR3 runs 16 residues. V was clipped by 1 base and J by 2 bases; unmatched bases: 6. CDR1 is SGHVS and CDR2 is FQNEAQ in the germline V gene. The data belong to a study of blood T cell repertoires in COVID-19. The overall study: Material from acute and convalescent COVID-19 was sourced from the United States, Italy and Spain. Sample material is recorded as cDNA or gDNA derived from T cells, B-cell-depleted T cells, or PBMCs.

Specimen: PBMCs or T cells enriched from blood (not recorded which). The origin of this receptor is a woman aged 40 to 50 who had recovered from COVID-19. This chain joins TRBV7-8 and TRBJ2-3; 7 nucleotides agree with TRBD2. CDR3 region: CASSLEPGLFTDTQYF. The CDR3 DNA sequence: TGTGCCAGCAGCTTAGAACCGGGACTATTCACAGATACGCAGTATTTT.